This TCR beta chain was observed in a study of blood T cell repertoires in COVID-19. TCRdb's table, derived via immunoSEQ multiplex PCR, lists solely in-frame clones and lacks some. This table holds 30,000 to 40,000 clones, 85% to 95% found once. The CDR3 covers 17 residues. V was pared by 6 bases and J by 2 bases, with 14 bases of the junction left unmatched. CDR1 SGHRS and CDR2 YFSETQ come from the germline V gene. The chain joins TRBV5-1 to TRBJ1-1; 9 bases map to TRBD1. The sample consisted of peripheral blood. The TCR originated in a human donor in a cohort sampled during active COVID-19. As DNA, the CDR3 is TGCGCCAGCACTGTGAGAGGACAGGGGCCCGGTAACACTGAAGCTTTCTTT. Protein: CASTVRGQGPGNTEAFF.